These 27 T cell receptor beta chains came from one sample sequenced in a study of cytomegalovirus exposure and HLA in healthy donors. Only in-frame clones appear in the TCRdb table, and some are missing; sequencing was by immunoSEQ multiplex PCR. The sample consists of over 45,000 clones, approximately 85% of them appearing once. The source material was PBMCs. The receptors shown here come from a woman in her twenties or thirties in good health and CMV-seronegative.

The rearrangement joins TRBV7-6 to TRBJ2-1; 12 nucleotides align to TRBD2. CDR3 length: 17 residues. V dropped 4 bases and J dropped 7; count of bases not matched to a gene: 11. CDR1 and CDR2 (germline): SGHVS, FNYEAQ. CDR3 residues: CASSSLLTSGRGNEQFF. As DNA, the CDR3 is TGTGCCAGCAGCTCACTCTTGACTAGCGGGAGAGGTAATGAGCAGTTCTTC.

The rearrangement joins TRBV28 to TRBJ2-1, with D maybe TRBD2 (6 bases). V shed 7 bases and J shed 9 bases, with 28 bases lying between them. Germline assignment: CDR1 MDHEN and CDR2 SYDVKM. The CDR3 covers 17 residues. CDR3 nucleotides: TGTGCCAGCAAACAAAAGAGCGCGGGAACGGTAATGGGTGAGCAGTTCTTC. Translation gives CASKQKSAGTVMGEQFF.

The chain recombines TRBV29-1 with TRBJ1-1; perhaps TRBD1 as D (5 bases). The V gene's germline CDR1 is SQVTM and CDR2 ANQGSEA. The V and J ends lost 4 bases and 0 bases respectively, with 9 bases between them. CDR3 length equals 13 residues. The CDR3 sequence: CSVGAQVNTEAFF. Here the CDR3 DNA reads TGCAGCGTTGGGGCACAGGTGAACACTGAAGCTTTCTTT.

In the case of this clone: One junction end does not reproduce the germline sequence, and a read error may be involved. The genes are TRBV29-1 and TRBJ2-1; maybe TRBD1 (5 bases). Germline V lookup: CDR1 SQVTM, CDR2 ANQGSEA. CDR3 length equals 11 residues. In DNA form, the CDR3 reads TGCAGCTTTGACAGCTACAATGAGCAGTTCTTC. It specifies CSFDSYNEQFF.

In nucleotides, the CDR3 is TGCGCCAGCAGCCCCGACCTCTTGCGGGAGCCCCCAGATACGCAGTATTTT. Residues: CASSPDLLREPPDTQYF. The chain couples TRBV5-1 to TRBJ2-3; 7 nucleotides agree with TRBD2. Germline V gene data show CDR1 as SGHRS and CDR2 as YFSETQ. With 4 bases clipped from V and 4 bases from J, the junction kept 15 bases outside the gene matches. The CDR3 extends over 17 amino acids.

The chain carries TRBV6-5 and TRBJ2-3, with D perhaps matching TRBD1 (5 bases). Trimming removed 11 bases from V and 2 bases from J, with 11 bases in between. CDR3 length: 12 amino acids. Germline V gives CDR1 MNHEY, CDR2 SVGAGI. CDR3 DNA: TGTGCCGCGTGGGGCAACACAGATACGCAGTATTTT. Its translation is CAAWGNTDTQYF.

Notes on this clone: This same CDR3 is encoded by further DNA sequences in the sample. The CDR3 is CSVDRGTEAFF. In nucleotides, the CDR3 is TGCAGCGTTGACAGAGGCACTGAAGCTTTCTTT. The chain carries TRBV29-1 and TRBJ1-1; D is uncertain. V was cut by 3 bases and J by 4 bases, with 6 bases left in between. This CDR3 comprises 11 residues. Germline values: CDR1 SQVTM, CDR2 ANQGSEA.

The chain joins TRBV7-2 to TRBJ2-7; 8 bases map to TRBD1. The CDR3 extends over 13 amino acids. Per the germline V gene, CDR1 is SGHTA and CDR2 is FQGNSA. J gave up 6 bases and V 4 bases, and 5 bases lay outside the gene matches. The CDR3 sequence is CASSSDRVSEQYF. DNA of the CDR3: TGTGCCAGCAGCTCGGACAGGGTCTCCGAGCAGTACTTC.

This clone was counted a single time. The rearrangement links TRBV27 to TRBJ1-2, with 7 positions matching TRBD1. Trimming at V came to 2 bases and at J to 10 bases, leaving 10 bases not matched to a gene. Germline V lookup: CDR1 MNHEY, CDR2 SMNVEV (reference sequence). The CDR3 has 14 amino acids. The CDR3 spells CASSLIDRDPHYTF. The DNA for the CDR3 is TGTGCCAGCAGTTTAATCGACAGGGATCCCCACTACACCTTC.

This clone was seen a handful of times. V usage is TRBV4-2 and J usage is TRBJ2-2; 8 bases are a match to TRBD2. CDR3 length equals 18 residues. Unmatched junction bases numbered 13, after V lost 4 bases and J lost 3 bases. The germline gives CDR1 LGHNA, CDR2 YNFKEQ. The CDR3 protein is CASSPLDSGMMDTGELFF. The CDR3, as DNA: TGTGCCAGCAGCCCACTTGATAGCGGGATGATGGACACCGGGGAGCTGTTTTTT.

The chain's CDR3 is CASRDYSTGELFF. The CDR3 DNA reads TGTGCCAGCAGGGACTACAGCACCGGGGAGCTGTTTTTT. V and J are TRBV6-6 and TRBJ2-2; D is perhaps TRBD2 (6 bases). Germline CDR1 MNHNY, CDR2 SVGAGI (reference sequence). V was trimmed by 6 bases and J by 4 bases, leaving 9 bases between them. This CDR3 is built from 13 residues.

The V and J genes are TRBV19 and TRBJ2-7, with D possibly being TRBD1 (6 bases). The CDR3 covers 14 residues. The germline V gene has CDR1 LNHDA and CDR2 SQIVND (reference sequence). V lost 5 bases, J lost 0 bases, and 11 bases lay in between. The CDR3 DNA reads TGTGCCAGTAGTCTACAGGGAAGCTCCTACGAGCAGTACTTC. Translating it yields CASSLQGSSYEQYF.

The chain recombines TRBV6-1 with TRBJ2-7; 9 positions match TRBD1. The CDR3 is 13 amino acids. The junction had 6 bases not matched to a gene; V was cut back by 8 bases and J by 4 bases. Germline V gene sequence: CDR1 MNHNS, CDR2 SASEGT. The CDR3 sequence is CASPGQGYYEQYF. For the CDR3, the DNA is TGTGCCAGCCCGGGACAGGGTTATTACGAGCAGTACTTC.

The V call is TRBV6-5, the J call TRBJ1-3; weak D call: TRBD1 (5 bases). Trimming removed 6 bases at V and 4 bases at J, with 16 bases between. Germline CDR1 MNHEY, CDR2 SVGAGI. CDR3 length equals 15 residues. The CDR3 here is CASRRTRGGGNTIYF. The CDR3 DNA is TGTGCCAGCAGACGGACCCGCGGGGGAGGAAACACCATATATTTT.

The genes are TRBV28 and TRBJ2-1; 9 nucleotides match TRBD1. Germline V gene data show CDR1 as MDHEN and CDR2 as SYDVKM. The CDR3 length is 18 residues. V dropped 3 bases and J dropped 0; count of bases not matched to a gene: 9. The chain's CDR3 is CASSFSRDRASSYNEQFF. The CDR3 DNA sequence: TGTGCCAGCAGTTTTTCGAGGGACAGGGCAAGCTCCTACAATGAGCAGTTCTTC.

V gene TRBV2 combines with J gene TRBJ1-5; the match to TRBD1 covers 7 bases. The V gene end was trimmed by 6 bases and the J gene end by 7 bases; junction bases not matched to a gene: 9. Germline CDR1 SNHLY, CDR2 FYNNEI. The CDR3 has 14 amino acids. CDR3 protein: CASSSQGIGQPQHF. CDR3 nucleotide sequence: TGTGCCAGCAGCTCACAGGGGATTGGGCAGCCCCAGCATTTT.

This clone was seen just once. The chain recombines TRBV28 with TRBJ2-5, with a possible D match to TRBD2 (5 bases). Trimming took off 2 bases at V and 5 bases at J, with 9 bases between the two ends. This CDR3 region has 13 residues. CDR1 MDHEN and CDR2 SYDVKM come from the germline V gene. In nucleotides, the CDR3 is TGTGCCAGCAGTTTACGTGGCGGGGAGACCCAGTACTTC. Protein: CASSLRGGETQYF.

The chain is built from TRBV5-5 and TRBJ2-7; weak D call: TRBD1 (8 bases). The CDR3 spans 18 residues. The germline V gene has CDR1 SGHKS and CDR2 YYEKEE (reference sequence). V dropped 0 bases and J dropped 3 bases, with 22 bases sitting between them. CDR3 nucleotide sequence: TGTGCCAGCAGCTTGGCGGGGGGCAGGGGGCGAGTCGACTACGAGCAGTACTTC. It is translated as CASSLAGGRGRVDYEQYF.

The genes are TRBV6-5 and TRBJ1-4; D not certain. Looked up from germline, CDR1 is MNHEY and CDR2 is SVGAGI. The CDR3 spans 15 residues. The V and J ends lost 2 bases and 8 bases respectively, with 15 bases between them. DNA of the CDR3: TGTGCCAGCAGTTACCGGGTAGCCGGCCGCGAAAAACTGTTTTTT. The encoded protein is CASSYRVAGREKLFF.

The V and J genes are TRBV28 and TRBJ1-5; D is ambiguous. Deletions cut 3 bases from V and 3 bases from J, with 6 bases between. CDR3 size: 13 residues. Germline assignment: CDR1 MDHEN and CDR2 SYDVKM. The CDR3 loop reads CASSFVLNQPQHF. The CDR3 bases are TGTGCCAGCAGTTTTGTTCTCAATCAGCCCCAGCATTTT.

The V call is TRBV4-3, the J call TRBJ2-1; 9 positions agree with TRBD2. The germline V gene encodes CDR1 LGHNA and CDR2 YSLEER. V shed 4 bases, J shed 4 bases, and the junction held 8 bases outside the gene matches. This CDR3 is 16 amino acids long. CDR3 protein: CASSPMASGDYNEQFF. DNA for the CDR3: TGCGCCAGCAGCCCCATGGCTAGCGGGGATTACAATGAGCAGTTCTTC.

The rearrangement joins TRBV4-2 to TRBJ2-7; weak D call: TRBD1 (5 bases). CDR3 size: 15 residues. Germline V CDR1 and CDR2: LGHNA, YNFKEQ. V lost 1 base to trimming and J lost 2 bases, with 12 bases between them. In DNA, the CDR3 is TGTGCCAGCAGCCAAGCGGCAGGGCAGACCTACGAGCAGTACTTC. Translating gives CASSQAAGQTYEQYF.

The chain uses TRBV28 and TRBJ1-5, with 7 bases matching TRBD1. Germline CDR1 and CDR2: MDHEN and SYDVKM. The CDR3 covers 13 residues. Trimming cost V 7 bases and J 7 bases; bases outside gene matches: 7. This chain's CDR3 is CASTAGGYQPQHF. CDR3 bases: TGTGCCAGCACCGCAGGGGGTTACCAGCCCCAGCATTTT.

V usage is TRBV27 and J usage is TRBJ1-2; 7 bases line up with TRBD1. The CDR3 length is 13 residues. Per germline, CDR1 MNHEY and CDR2 SMNVEV (reference sequence). V shed 5 bases, J shed 2 bases, and the junction held 2 bases outside the gene matches. The CDR3 spells CASSPDRNYGYTF. The CDR3 nucleotides read TGTGCCAGCAGTCCGGACAGGAACTATGGCTACACCTTC.

The chain combines TRBV15 with TRBJ2-5, with D unclear. CDR3 length equals 16 residues. Trimming removed 0 bases at V and 4 bases at J, with 15 bases between. From germline, CDR1 is LNHNV and CDR2 YYDKDF (reference sequence). In nucleotides, the CDR3 is TGTGCCACCAGCAGAGACTCAGGTCTCGGTGGAGAGACCCAGTACTTC. Protein product: CATSRDSGLGGETQYF.

The chain uses TRBV5-6 and TRBJ2-7, with D tentatively TRBD1 (6 bases). This CDR3 is built from 12 residues. Germline loops: CDR1 SGHDT, CDR2 YYEEEE. V lost 1 base, J lost 7 bases, and 9 bases lay in between. CDR3 sequence (DNA): TGTGCCAGCAGCTTGCAGGGGTGGGAGCAGTACTTC. Its translation: CASSLQGWEQYF.

The chain has TRBV27 and TRBJ2-7; TRBD1 agrees at 7 bases. V trimming: 9 bases; J trimming: 12 bases; junction bases outside the gene matches: 14. The CDR3 extends over 12 amino acids. CDR1 is MNHEY and CDR2 is SMNVEV in the germline V gene (reference sequence). In DNA form, the CDR3 reads TGTGCCAGAACCGCCGAGGGGGCCCACGCGTACTTC. It is translated as CARTAEGAHAYF.